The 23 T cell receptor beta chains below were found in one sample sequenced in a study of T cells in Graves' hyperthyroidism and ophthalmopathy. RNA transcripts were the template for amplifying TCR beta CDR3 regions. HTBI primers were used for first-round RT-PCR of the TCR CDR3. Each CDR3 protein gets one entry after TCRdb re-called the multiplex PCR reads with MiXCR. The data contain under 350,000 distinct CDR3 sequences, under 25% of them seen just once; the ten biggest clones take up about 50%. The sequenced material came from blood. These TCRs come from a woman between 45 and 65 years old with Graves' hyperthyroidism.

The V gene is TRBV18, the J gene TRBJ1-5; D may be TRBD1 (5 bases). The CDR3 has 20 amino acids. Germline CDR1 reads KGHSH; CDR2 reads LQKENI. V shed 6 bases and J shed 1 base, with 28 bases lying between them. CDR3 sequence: CASSPRGVRGGIRSNQPQHF. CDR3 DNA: TGTGCCAGCTCGCCCCGAGGCGTGAGGGGTGGAATAAGGAGCAATCAGCCCCAGCATTTT.

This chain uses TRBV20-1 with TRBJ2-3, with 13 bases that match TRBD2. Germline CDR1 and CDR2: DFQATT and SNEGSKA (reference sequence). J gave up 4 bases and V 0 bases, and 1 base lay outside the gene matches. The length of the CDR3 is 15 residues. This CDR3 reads CSARETSGGADTQYF. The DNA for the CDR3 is TGCAGTGCTAGAGAAACTAGCGGGGGGGCAGATACGCAGTATTTT.

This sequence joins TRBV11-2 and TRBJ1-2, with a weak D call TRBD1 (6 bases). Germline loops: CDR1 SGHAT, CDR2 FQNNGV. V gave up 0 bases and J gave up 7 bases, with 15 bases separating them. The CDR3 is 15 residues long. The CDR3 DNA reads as TGTGCCAGCAGCTTAGATGTACAGGGCTTAATTGGCTACACCTTC. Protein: CASSLDVQGLIGYTF. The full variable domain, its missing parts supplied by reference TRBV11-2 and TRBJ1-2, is EAGVAQSPRYKIIEKRQSVAFWCNPISGHATLYWYQQILGQGPKLLIQFQNNGVVDDSQLPKDRFSAERLKGVDSTLKIQPAKLEDSAVYLCASSLDVQGLIGYTFGSGTRLTVV.

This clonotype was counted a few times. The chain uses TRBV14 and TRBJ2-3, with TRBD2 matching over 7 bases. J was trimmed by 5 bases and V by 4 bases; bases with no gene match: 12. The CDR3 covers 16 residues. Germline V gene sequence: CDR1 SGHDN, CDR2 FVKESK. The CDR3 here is CASSRGGAGLEDTQYF. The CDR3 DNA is TGTGCCAGCAGCCGTGGGGGAGCGGGACTTGAAGATACGCAGTATTTT.

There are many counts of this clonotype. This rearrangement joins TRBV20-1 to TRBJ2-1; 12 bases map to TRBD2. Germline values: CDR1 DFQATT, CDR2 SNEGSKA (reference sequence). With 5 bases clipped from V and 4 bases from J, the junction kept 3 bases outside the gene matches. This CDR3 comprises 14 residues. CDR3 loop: CSAPSGGAYNEQFF. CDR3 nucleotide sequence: TGCAGTGCTCCTAGCGGGGGGGCGTACAATGAGCAGTTCTTC.

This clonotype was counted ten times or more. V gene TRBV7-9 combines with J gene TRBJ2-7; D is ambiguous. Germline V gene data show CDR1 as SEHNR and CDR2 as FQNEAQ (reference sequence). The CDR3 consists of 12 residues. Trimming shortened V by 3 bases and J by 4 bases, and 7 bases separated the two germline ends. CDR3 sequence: CASSFNSYEQYF. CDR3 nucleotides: TGTGCCAGCAGCTTTAACAGTTACGAGCAGTACTTC. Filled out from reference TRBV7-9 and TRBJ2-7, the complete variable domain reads DTGVSQNPRHKITKRGQNVTFRCDPISEHNRLYWYRQTLGQGPEFLTYFQNEAQLEKSRLLSDRFSAERPKGSFSTLEIQRTEQGDSAMYLCASSFNSYEQYFGPGTRLTVT.

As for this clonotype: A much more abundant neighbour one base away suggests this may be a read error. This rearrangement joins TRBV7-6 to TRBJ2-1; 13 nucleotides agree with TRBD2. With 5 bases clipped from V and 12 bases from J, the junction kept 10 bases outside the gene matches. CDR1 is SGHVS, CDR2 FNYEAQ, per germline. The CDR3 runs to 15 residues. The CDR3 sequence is CASSATSGGAYGQFF. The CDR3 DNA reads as TGTGCCAGCAGCGCAACTAGCGGGGGGGCCTATGGGCAGTTCTTC. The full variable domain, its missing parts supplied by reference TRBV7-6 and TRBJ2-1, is GAGVSQSPRYKVTKRGQDVALRCDPISGHVSLYWYRQALGQGPEFLTYFNYEAQQDKSGLPNDRFSAERPEGSISTLTIQRTEQRDSAMYRCASSATSGGAYGQFFGPGTRLTVL.

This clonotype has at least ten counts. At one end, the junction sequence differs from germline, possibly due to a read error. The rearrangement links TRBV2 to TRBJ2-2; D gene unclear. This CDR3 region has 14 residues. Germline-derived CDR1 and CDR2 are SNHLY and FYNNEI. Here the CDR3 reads CASSLAGNTGELFF. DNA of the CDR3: TGCGCCAGCAGCTTGGCAGGGAACACCGGGGAGCTGTTTTTT.

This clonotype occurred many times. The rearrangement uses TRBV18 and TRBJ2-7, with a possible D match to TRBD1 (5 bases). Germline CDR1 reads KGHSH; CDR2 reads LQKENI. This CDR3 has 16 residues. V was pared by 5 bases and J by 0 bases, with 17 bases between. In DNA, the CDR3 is TGTGCCAGCTCAGCGTTACAGGATGGGAACTCCTACGAGCAGTACTTC. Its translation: CASSALQDGNSYEQYF.

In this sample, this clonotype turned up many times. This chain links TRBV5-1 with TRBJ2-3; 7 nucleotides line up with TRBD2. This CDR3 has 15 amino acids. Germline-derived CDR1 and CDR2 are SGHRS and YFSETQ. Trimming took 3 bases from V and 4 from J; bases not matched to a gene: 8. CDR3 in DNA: TGCGCCAGCAGCTCGCGGGAGAATCGGGCAGATACGCAGTATTTT. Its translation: CASSSRENRADTQYF.

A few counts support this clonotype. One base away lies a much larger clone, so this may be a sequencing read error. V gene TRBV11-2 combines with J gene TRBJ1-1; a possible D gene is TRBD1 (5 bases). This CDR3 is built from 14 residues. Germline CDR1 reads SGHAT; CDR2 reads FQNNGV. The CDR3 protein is CTSSLTDQNTEALF. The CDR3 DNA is TGTACCAGCAGCTTGACAGACCAGAACACTGAAGCTCTCTTT.

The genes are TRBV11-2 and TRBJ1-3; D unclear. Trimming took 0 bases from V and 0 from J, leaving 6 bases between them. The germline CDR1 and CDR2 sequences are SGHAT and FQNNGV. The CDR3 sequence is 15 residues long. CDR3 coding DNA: TGTGCCAGCAGCTTAGACTACAGCTCTGGAAACACCATATATTTT. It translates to CASSLDYSSGNTIYF.

Written as DNA, the CDR3 is TGTGCCAGCAGCACCACCGGGACGGATTTCTACGAGCAGTACTTC. Amino acid sequence: CASSTTGTDFYEQYF. The chain employs TRBV2 and TRBJ2-7; D is possibly TRBD1 or TRBD2 (5 bases each). The CDR3 is 15 amino acids. Trimming shortened V by 6 bases and J by 3 bases, and 18 bases separated the two germline ends. CDR1 and CDR2 from the germline V gene are SNHLY and FYNNEI.

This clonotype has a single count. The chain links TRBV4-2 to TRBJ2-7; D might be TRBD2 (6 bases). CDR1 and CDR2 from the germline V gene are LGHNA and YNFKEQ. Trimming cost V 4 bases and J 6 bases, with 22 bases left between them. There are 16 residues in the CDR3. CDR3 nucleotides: TGTGCCAGCAGCCCGAGGAGGGGAAACAGGAGGGGCGAGCAGTACTTC. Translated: CASSPRRGNRRGEQYF.

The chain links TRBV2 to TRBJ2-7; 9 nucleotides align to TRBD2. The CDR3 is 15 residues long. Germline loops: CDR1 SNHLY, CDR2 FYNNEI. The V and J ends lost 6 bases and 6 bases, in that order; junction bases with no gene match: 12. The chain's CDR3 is CASSVNAGGPGEQYF. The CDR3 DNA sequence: TGTGCCAGCAGCGTAAACGCGGGAGGGCCGGGCGAGCAGTACTTC.

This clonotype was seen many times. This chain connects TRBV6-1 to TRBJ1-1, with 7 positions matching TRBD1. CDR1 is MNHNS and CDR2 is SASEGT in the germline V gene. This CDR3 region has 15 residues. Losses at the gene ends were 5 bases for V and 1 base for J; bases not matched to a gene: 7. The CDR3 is CASSYGTAQNTEAFF. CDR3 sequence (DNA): TGTGCCAGCAGTTATGGGACAGCGCAGAACACTGAAGCTTTCTTT.

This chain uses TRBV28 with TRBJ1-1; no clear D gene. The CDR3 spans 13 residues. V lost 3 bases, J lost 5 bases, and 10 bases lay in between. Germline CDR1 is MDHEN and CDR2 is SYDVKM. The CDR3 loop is CASSFLTWTEAFF. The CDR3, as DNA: TGTGCCAGCAGTTTTCTGACCTGGACTGAAGCTTTCTTT.

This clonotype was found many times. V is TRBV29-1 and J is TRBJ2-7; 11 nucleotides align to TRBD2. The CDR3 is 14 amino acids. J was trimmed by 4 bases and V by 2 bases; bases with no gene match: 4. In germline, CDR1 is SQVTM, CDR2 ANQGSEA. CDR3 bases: TGCAGCGTTGAACTAGCGGGAGGATGGTACGAGCAGTACTTC. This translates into CSVELAGGWYEQYF.

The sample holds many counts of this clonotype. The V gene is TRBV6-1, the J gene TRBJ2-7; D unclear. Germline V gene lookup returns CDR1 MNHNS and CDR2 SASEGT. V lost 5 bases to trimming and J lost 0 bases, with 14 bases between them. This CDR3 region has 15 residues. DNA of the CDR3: TGTGCCAGCAGTTTCCGAAAGGTTAGCTCCTACGAGCAGTACTTC. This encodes CASSFRKVSSYEQYF.

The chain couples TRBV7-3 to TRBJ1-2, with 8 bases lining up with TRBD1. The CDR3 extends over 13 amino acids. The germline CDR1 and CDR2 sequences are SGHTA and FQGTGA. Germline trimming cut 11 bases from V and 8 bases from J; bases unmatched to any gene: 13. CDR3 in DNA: TGTGCCTCTACAGGGGGTACAAAGGAAGGCTACACCTTC. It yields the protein CASTGGTKEGYTF.

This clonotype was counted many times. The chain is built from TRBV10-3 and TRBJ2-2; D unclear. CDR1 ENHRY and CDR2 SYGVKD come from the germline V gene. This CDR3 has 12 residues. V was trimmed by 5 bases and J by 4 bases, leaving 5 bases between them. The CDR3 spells CAISRATGELFF. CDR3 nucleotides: TGTGCCATCAGTCGCGCCACCGGGGAGCTGTTTTTT.

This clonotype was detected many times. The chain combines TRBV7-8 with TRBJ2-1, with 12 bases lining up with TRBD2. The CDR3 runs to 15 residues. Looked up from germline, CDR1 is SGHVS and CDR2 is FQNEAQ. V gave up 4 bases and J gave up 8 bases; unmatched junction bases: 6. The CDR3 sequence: CASSSRTSGVYEQFF. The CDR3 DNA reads TGTGCCAGCAGCTCCAGGACTAGCGGGGTCTATGAGCAGTTCTTC.

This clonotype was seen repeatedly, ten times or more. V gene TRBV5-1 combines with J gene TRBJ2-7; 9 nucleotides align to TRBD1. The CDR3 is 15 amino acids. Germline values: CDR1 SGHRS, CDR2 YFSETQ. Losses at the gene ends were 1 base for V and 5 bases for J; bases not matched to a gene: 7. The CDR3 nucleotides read TGCGCCAGCAGCTTGCTTGCGGACAGGGGTAACGAGCAGTACTTC. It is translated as CASSLLADRGNEQYF.